A single sample gave rise to the 7 T cell receptor beta chains below, sequenced in a study of identical twins (dated by TCRdb to about 2016). The library relied on 5' RACE. The instrument was an Illumina HiSeq 2000. TCRdb applied fastp at Q25 and MiXCR to the public reads, then kept only in-frame beta chains. Each CDR3 protein appears once, grouped with its most common genes and DNA. Counted in this sample were 700,000 or so distinct CDR3 sequences; 8.5% to 9% of them appeared once. Roughly 0.9% of the sample rests with the top ten. This sample was shared with a second study, whose subject was yellow fever vaccine responses in identical twins.

Sequencing used PBMCs. Source of these receptors: a woman in her late teens or twenties in good health.

This clonotype showed up just a few times. The V gene is TRBV7-8, the J gene TRBJ2-3; D unresolved. The CDR3 runs to 13 residues. The V gene's germline CDR1 is SGHVS and CDR2 FQNEAQ. V dropped 1 base and J dropped 6 bases, with 8 bases sitting between them. The CDR3 reads CASSLEAPDTQYF. CDR3 sequence (DNA): TGTGCCAGCAGCTTAGAAGCTCCGGATACGCAGTATTTT.

This clonotype has a handful of counts. The CDR3 sequence: CASSPEHTEAFF. CDR3 DNA sequence: TGTGCCAGCAGCCCCGAGCACACTGAAGCTTTCTTT. The chain uses TRBV7-9 and TRBJ1-1; D gene uncertain. Germline lookup yields CDR1 SEHNR and CDR2 FQNEAQ (reference sequence). The CDR3 loop spans 12 amino acids. The V end was cut by 5 bases, the J end by 3 bases, with 7 bases between.

The rearrangement links TRBV29-1 to TRBJ2-7; D unclear. V was clipped by 6 bases and J by 2 bases, with 14 bases between them. This CDR3 contains 13 residues. CDR1 and CDR2 (germline): SQVTM, ANQGSEA. CDR3 residues: CSVELLSPYEQYF. DNA of the CDR3: TGCAGCGTCGAACTCCTCAGTCCCTACGAGCAGTACTTC.

This clonotype appeared a few times. The chain combines TRBV7-9 with TRBJ2-1; D is uncertain. V shed 0 bases and J shed 6 bases, with 18 bases lying between them. This CDR3 is 17 amino acids long. Germline V gene sequence: CDR1 SEHNR, CDR2 FQNEAQ (reference sequence). The CDR3, as DNA: TGTGCCAGCAGCTTAGCTTGGCAGCGAACGGCTAGCAATGAGCAGTTCTTC. Translated, it gives CASSLAWQRTASNEQFF.

The sample holds a few counts of this clonotype. The V gene is TRBV28, the J gene TRBJ2-7; D unresolved. V was shortened by 0 bases and J by 0 bases, with 9 bases between the two germline ends. The CDR3 spans 15 residues. Per the germline V gene, CDR1 is MDHEN and CDR2 is SYDVKM. The CDR3, as DNA: TGTGCCAGCAGTTTATGGGCCGTTAGCTCCTACGAGCAGTACTTC. This translates into CASSLWAVSSYEQYF.

This clonotype turned up a few times. V gene TRBV14 combines with J gene TRBJ2-7; TRBD2 agrees at 8 bases. The germline V gene encodes CDR1 SGHDN and CDR2 FVKESK. This CDR3 is built from 16 residues. The V and J ends lost 5 bases and 3 bases, in that order; junction bases with no gene match: 12. CDR3 sequence reads: CASSWGSGGRFYEQYF. In nucleotides, the CDR3 is TGTGCCAGCAGCTGGGGCAGCGGGGGTCGGTTCTACGAGCAGTACTTC.

This clonotype appeared many times. The V and J genes are TRBV7-2 and TRBJ2-2; D is perhaps TRBD2 (5 bases). Trimming left V 5 bases short and J 5 bases short, with 15 bases between. Germline CDR1 reads SGHTA; CDR2 reads FQGNSA. The CDR3 contains 15 residues. The DNA for the CDR3 is TGTGCCAGCAGCCCCCGGGATGGTGTTACCGGGGAGCTGTTTTTT. It translates to CASSPRDGVTGELFF.